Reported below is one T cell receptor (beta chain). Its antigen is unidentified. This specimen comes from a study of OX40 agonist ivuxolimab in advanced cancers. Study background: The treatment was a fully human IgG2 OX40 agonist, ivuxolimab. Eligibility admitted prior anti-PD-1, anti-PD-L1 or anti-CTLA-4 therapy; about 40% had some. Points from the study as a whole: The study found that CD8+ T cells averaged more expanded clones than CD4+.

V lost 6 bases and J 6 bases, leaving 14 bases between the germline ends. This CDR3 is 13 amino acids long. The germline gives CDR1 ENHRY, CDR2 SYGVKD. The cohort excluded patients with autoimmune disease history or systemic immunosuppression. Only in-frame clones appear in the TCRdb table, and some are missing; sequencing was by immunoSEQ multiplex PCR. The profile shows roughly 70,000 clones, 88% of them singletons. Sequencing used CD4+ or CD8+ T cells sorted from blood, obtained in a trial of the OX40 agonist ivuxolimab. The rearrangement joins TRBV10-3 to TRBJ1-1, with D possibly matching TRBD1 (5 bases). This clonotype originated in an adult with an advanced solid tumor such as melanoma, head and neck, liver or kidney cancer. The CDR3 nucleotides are TGTGCCATCAGGGGCAGGGTGGGGTCTGAAGCTTTCTTT. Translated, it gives CAIRGRVGSEAFF.